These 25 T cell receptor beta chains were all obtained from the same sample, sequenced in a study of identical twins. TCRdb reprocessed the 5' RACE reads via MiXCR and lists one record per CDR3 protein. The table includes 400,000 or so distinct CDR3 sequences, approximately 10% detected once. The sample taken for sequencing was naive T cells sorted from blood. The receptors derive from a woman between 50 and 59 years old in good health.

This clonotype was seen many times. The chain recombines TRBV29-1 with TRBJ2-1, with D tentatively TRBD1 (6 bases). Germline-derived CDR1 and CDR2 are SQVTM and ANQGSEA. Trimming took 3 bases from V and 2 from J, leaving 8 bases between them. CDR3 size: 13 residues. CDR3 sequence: CSVEDRTYNEQFF. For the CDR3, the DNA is TGCAGCGTTGAGGACAGAACCTACAATGAGCAGTTCTTC.

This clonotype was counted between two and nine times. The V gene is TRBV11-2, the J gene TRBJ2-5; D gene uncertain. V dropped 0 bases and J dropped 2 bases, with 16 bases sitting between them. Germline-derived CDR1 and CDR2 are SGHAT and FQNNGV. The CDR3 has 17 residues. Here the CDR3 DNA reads TGTGCCAGCAGCTTAGAAGAGTGGATCGGATCGCAAGAGACCCAGTACTTC. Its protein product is CASSLEEWIGSQETQYF.

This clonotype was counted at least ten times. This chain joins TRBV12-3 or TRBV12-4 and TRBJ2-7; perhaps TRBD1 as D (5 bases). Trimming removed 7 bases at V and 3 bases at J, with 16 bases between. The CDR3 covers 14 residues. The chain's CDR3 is CASTLSTENYEQYF. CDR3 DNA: TGTGCCAGCACCCTGTCGACAGAAAACTACGAGCAGTACTTC.

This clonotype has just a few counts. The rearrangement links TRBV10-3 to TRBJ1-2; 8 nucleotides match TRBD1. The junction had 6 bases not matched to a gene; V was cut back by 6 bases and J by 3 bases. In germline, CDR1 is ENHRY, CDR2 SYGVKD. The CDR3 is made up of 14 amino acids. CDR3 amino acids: CAISLRGRDYGYTF. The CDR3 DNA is TGTGCCATCAGCCTCAGGGGGCGCGACTATGGCTACACCTTC.

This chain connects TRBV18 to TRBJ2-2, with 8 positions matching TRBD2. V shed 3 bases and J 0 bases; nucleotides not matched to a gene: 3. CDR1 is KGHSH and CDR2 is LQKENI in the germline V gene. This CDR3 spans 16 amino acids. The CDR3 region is CASSPEGLANTGELFF. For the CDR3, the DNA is TGTGCCAGCTCACCCGAGGGACTAGCGAACACCGGGGAGCTGTTTTTT. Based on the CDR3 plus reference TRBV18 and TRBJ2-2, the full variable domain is NAGVMQNPRHLVRRRGQEARLRCSPMKGHSHVYWYRQLPEEGLKFMVYLQKENIIDESGMPKERFSAEFPKEGPSILRIQQVVRGDSAAYFCASSPEGLANTGELFFGEGSRLTVL.

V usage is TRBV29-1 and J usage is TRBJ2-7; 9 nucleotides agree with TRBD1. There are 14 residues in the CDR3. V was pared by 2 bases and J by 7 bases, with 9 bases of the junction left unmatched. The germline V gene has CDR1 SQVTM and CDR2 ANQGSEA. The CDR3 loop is CSVERRDREREQYF. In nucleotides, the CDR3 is TGCAGCGTTGAACGCCGGGACAGGGAGAGGGAGCAGTACTTC.

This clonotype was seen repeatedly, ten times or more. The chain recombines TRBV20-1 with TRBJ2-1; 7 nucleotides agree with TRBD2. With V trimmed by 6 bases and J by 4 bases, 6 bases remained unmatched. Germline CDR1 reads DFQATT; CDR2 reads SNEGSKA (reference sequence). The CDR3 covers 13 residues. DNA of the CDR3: TGCAGTGCCTCCCTAGCGGTTTACAATGAGCAGTTCTTC. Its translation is CSASLAVYNEQFF.

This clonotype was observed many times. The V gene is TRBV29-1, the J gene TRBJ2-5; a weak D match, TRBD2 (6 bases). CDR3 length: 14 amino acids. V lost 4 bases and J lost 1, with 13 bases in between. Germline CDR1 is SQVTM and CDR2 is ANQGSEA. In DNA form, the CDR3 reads TGCAGCGTTGTTCTTTTGGAGGGCCAAGAGACCCAGTACTTC. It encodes CSVVLLEGQETQYF.

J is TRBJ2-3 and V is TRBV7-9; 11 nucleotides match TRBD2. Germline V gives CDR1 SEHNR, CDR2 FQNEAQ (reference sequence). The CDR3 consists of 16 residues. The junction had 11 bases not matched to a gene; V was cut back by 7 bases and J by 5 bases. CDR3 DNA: TGTGCCAGCATAACTAGCGGGAGAATGGCGGGAGATACGCAGTATTTT. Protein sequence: CASITSGRMAGDTQYF.

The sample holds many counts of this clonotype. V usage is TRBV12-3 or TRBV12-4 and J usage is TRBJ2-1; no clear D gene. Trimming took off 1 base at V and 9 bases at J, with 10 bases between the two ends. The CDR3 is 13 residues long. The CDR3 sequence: CASSLGPSSEQFF. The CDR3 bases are TGTGCCAGCAGTTTAGGCCCGAGTAGTGAGCAGTTCTTC.

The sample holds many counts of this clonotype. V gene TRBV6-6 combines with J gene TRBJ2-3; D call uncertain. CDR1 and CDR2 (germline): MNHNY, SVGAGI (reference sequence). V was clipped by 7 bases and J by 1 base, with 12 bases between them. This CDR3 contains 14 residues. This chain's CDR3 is CASTVRSGTDTQYF. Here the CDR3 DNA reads TGTGCCAGCACCGTAAGATCGGGCACAGATACGCAGTATTTT.

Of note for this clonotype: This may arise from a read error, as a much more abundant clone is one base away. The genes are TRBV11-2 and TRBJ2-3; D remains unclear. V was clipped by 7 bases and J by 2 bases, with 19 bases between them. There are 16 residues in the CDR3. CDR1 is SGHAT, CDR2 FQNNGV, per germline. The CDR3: CASNKAPVGITDTQYF. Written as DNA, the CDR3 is TGTGCCAGCAACAAAGCCCCGGTTGGGATCACAGATACGCAGTATTTT. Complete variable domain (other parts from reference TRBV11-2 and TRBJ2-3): EAGVAQSPRYKIIEKRQSVAFWCNPISGHATLYWYQQILGQGPKLLIQFQNNGVVDDSQLPKDRFSAERLKGVDSTLKIQPAKLEDSAVYLCASNKAPVGITDTQYFGPGTRLTVL.

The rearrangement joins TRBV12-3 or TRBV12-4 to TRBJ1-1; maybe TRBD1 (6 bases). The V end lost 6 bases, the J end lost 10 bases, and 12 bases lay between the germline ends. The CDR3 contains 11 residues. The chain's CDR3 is CASRSGVLAFF. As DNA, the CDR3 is TGTGCCAGCAGATCAGGGGTTCTAGCTTTCTTT.

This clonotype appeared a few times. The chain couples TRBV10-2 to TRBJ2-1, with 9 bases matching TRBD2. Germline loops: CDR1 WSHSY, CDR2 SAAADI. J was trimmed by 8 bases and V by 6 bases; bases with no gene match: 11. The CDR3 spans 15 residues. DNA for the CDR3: TGCGCCAGCAGGTCGATTGATTGGACTAGCGATGAGCAGTTCTTC. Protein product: CASRSIDWTSDEQFF.

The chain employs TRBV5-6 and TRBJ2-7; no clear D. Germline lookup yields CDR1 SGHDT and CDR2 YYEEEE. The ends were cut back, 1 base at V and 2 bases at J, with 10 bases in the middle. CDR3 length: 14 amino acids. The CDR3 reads CASSLLGPAYEQYV. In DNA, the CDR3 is TGTGCCAGCAGCTTGTTAGGGCCAGCCTACGAGCAGTACGTC.

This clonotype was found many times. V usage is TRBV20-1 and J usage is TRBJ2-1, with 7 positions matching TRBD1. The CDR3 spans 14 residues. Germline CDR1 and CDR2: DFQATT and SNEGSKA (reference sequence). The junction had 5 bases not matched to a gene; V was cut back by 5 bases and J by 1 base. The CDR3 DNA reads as TGCAGTGCTTCCGACAGGGTATCCTACAATGAGCAGTTCTTC. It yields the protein CSASDRVSYNEQFF.

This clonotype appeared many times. The CDR3 bases are TGCGCCAGCAGCTCCCTAGCGGTCAGCACAGATACGCAGTATTTT. This gives the protein CASSSLAVSTDTQYF. The chain uses TRBV5-1 and TRBJ2-3, with TRBD2 matching over 7 bases. This CDR3 is 15 amino acids long. V dropped 3 bases and J dropped 0; count of bases not matched to a gene: 4. Per the germline V gene, CDR1 is SGHRS and CDR2 is YFSETQ. Supplemented by reference TRBV5-1 and TRBJ2-3, the full variable domain reads KAGVTQTPRYLIKTRGQQVTLSCSPISGHRSVSWYQQTPGQGLQFLFEYFSETQRNKGNFPGRFSGRQFSNSRSEMNVSTLELGDSALYLCASSSLAVSTDTQYFGPGTRLTVL.

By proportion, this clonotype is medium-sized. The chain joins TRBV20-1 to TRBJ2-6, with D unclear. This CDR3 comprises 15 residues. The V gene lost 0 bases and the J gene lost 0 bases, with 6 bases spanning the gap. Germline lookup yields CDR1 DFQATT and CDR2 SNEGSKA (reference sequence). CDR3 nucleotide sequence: TGCAGTGCTAGAGATCCCAACTCTGGGGCCAACGTCCTGACTTTC. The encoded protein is CSARDPNSGANVLTF.

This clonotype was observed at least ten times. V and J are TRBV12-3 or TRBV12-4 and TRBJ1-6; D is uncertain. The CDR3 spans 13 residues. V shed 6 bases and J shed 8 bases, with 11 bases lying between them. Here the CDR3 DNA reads TGTGCCAGCAGCCGCTGGGTTGATTCACCCCTCCACTTT. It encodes CASSRWVDSPLHF.

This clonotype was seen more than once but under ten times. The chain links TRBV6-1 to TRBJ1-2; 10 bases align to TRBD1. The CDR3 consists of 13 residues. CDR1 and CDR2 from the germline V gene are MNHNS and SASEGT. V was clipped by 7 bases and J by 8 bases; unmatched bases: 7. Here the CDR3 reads CASTRDRGGGYTF. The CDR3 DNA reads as TGTGCCAGCACCCGGGACAGGGGAGGCGGCTACACCTTC.

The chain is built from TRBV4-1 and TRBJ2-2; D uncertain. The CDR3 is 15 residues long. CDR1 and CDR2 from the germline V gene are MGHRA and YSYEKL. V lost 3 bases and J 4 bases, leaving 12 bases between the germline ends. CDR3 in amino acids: CASSHFVVVTGELFF. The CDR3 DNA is TGCGCCAGCAGCCATTTTGTGGTGGTCACCGGGGAGCTGTTTTTT.

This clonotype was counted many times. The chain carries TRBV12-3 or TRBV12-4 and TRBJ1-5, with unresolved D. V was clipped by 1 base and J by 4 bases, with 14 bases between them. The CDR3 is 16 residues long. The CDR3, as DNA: TGTGCCAGCAGTTTAGGCGGAGTGTTCACGAATCAGCCCCAGCATTTT. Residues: CASSLGGVFTNQPQHF.

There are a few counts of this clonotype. The CDR3: CASSLRPNTEAFF. CDR3 in DNA: TGTGCCAGCAGCTTACGGCCCAACACTGAAGCTTTCTTT. The rearrangement joins TRBV11-2 to TRBJ1-1; D is undetermined. Germline V gene sequence: CDR1 SGHAT, CDR2 FQNNGV. V dropped 2 bases and J dropped 2 bases, with 6 bases sitting between them. The length of the CDR3 is 13 residues.

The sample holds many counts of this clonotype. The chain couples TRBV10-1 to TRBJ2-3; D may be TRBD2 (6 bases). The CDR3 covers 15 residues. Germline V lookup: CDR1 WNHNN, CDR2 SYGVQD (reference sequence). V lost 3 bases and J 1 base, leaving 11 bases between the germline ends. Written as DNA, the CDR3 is TGCGCCAGCAGTGAATACGGGAGTGGCACAGATACGCAGTATTTT. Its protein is CASSEYGSGTDTQYF.

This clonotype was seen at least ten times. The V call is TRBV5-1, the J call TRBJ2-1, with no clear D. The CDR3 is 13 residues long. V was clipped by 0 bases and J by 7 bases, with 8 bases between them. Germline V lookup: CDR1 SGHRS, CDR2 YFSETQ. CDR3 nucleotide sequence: TGCGCCAGCAGCTTGGGTTTGCTTAATGAGCAGTTCTTC. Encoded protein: CASSLGLLNEQFF.